Below are 26 T cell receptor beta chains sequenced from a single sample in a study of Graves' ophthalmopathy and Graves' hyperthyroidism. RNA transcripts served as template for amplifying TCR beta CDR3 sequences. In the first round, RT-PCR was carried out with HTBI primers, and a multiplex PCR formed the second round. One entry per CDR3 protein, called by TCRdb with MiXCR from the multiplex PCR reads. The data show approximately 700,000 distinct CDR3 sequences, about 41% seen once. Sequencing used peripheral blood. Receptors originate from an adult man with Graves' ophthalmopathy.

In the case of this clonotype: This may stem from a read error, because a much larger clone lies one nucleotide away. J is TRBJ1-6 and V is TRBV7-2, with D tentatively TRBD1 (5 bases). This CDR3 has 17 residues. Germline V gene lookup returns CDR1 SGHTA and CDR2 FQGNSA. Here the CDR3 DNA reads TGTGCCAGCAGCTCCGATACGTGGGGGGACTATAATACACCCCTCCACTTT. Translating gives CASSSDTWGDYNTPLHF. The entire variable domain, with the rest obtained from reference TRBV7-2 and TRBJ1-6, is as follows: GAGVSQSPSNKVTEKGKDVELRCDPISGHTALYWYRQSLGQGLEFLIYFQGNSAPDKSGLPSDRFSAERTGGSVSTLTIQRTQQEDSAVYLCASSSDTWGDYNTPLHFGNGTRLTVT.

This sequence joins TRBV15 and TRBJ1-5; 8 positions match TRBD1. Per the germline V gene, CDR1 is LNHNV and CDR2 is YYDKDF (reference sequence). V gave up 2 bases and J gave up 7 bases; unmatched junction bases: 7. The CDR3 covers 15 residues. The CDR3 is CATSRSGDRRQPQHF. CDR3 DNA sequence: TGTGCCACCAGCAGATCAGGGGACAGGAGGCAGCCCCAGCATTTT. The entire variable domain, with the rest obtained from reference TRBV15 and TRBJ1-5, is as follows: DAMVIQNPRYQVTQFGKPVTLSCSQTLNHNVMYWYQQKSSQAPKLLFHYYDKDFNNEADTPDNFQSRRPNTSFCFLDIRSPGLGDTAMYLCATSRSGDRRQPQHFGDGTRLSIL.

This clonotype was counted ten times or more. The CDR3 DNA reads TGTGCCAGTAGTATGGTGCAGGCTGGGGGCTACACCTTC. Amino acids: CASSMVQAGGYTF. The J gene is TRBJ1-2, the V gene TRBV19; D uncertain. The CDR3 runs 13 residues. With 3 bases removed from V and 8 bases from J, the gap between germline ends came to 13 bases. The germline gives CDR1 LNHDA, CDR2 SQIVND (reference sequence). Drawing the rest from reference TRBV19 and TRBJ1-2, the complete variable domain is DGGITQSPKYLFRKEGQNVTLSCEQNLNHDAMYWYRQDPGQGLRLIYYSQIVNDFQKGDIAEGYSVSREKKESFPLTVTSAQKNPTAFYLCASSMVQAGGYTFGSGTRLTVV.

This clonotype showed up many times. The chain links TRBV9 to TRBJ2-2, with TRBD1 matching 8 bases. Germline V lookup: CDR1 SGDLS, CDR2 YYNGEE. V dropped 3 bases and J dropped 1; count of bases not matched to a gene: 5. This CDR3 is built from 16 residues. The CDR3 loop reads CASSATGTGNTGELFF. The CDR3 DNA is TGTGCCAGCAGCGCGACCGGGACAGGGAACACCGGGGAGCTGTTTTTT.

Details on this clonotype: The junction shows a germline mismatch at one end, possibly a read error. The chain carries TRBV7-2 and TRBJ2-2, with TRBD1 matching over 9 bases. Germline V lookup: CDR1 SGHTA, CDR2 FQGNSA. CDR3 length: 18 amino acids. CDR3 loop: CASSQGGRQGANTGELFF. CDR3 nucleotide sequence: TGCGCCAGCAGCCAAGGTGGGAGACAGGGGGCGAACACCGGGGAGCTGTTTTTT.

This clonotype was counted a few times. The chain carries TRBV7-9 and TRBJ1-1; possibly TRBD1 for D (5 bases). This CDR3 is built from 14 residues. V lost 4 bases and J lost 1, with 10 bases in between. Germline loops: CDR1 SEHNR, CDR2 FQNEAQ (reference sequence). This CDR3 is CASSWGGGNTEAFF. The CDR3 DNA sequence: TGTGCCAGCAGCTGGGGGGGGGGGAACACTGAAGCTTTCTTT.

This clonotype came up once. Since a much larger clone is just one base distant, this may be a read error. This CDR3 is missing its conserved last phenylalanine or tryptophan, likely due to a read error. V is TRBV4-2 and J is TRBJ1-4; TRBD1 matches at 8 bases. Unmatched junction bases numbered 5, after V lost 1 base and J lost 7 bases. The CDR3 loop spans 15 amino acids. From germline, CDR1 is LGHNA and CDR2 YNFKEQ. The CDR3 DNA reads TGTGCCAGCAGCCAAGCCGACAGGGGAAGTGAAAAACTGTTTCTT. It specifies CASSQADRGSEKLFL.

This clonotype was seen at least ten times. The rearrangement joins TRBV9 to TRBJ1-4; the D is unclear. The germline CDR1 and CDR2 sequences are SGDLS and YYNGEE. CDR3 length equals 15 residues. V lost 2 bases and J 0 bases, leaving 8 bases between the germline ends. The CDR3 DNA reads as TGTGCCAGCAGCGTGGAAGGAGCAACTAATGAAAAACTGTTTTTT. This gives the protein CASSVEGATNEKLFF.

The genes are TRBV7-2 and TRBJ1-4; D remains ambiguous. The germline V and J ends were trimmed by 1 base and 6 bases, with 9 bases remaining between them. This CDR3 has 14 residues. Looked up from germline, CDR1 is SGHTA and CDR2 is FQGNSA. The CDR3 DNA reads TGTGCCAGCAGCTTAGTAGGGAACTATGAAAAACTGTTTTTT. This codes for CASSLVGNYEKLFF.

This clonotype was detected ten times or more. V is TRBV11-3 and J is TRBJ1-1; D is possibly TRBD1 (5 bases). Germline loops: CDR1 SGHNT, CDR2 YENEEA. Trimming stripped 3 bases from V and 7 bases from J, with 12 bases between. The CDR3 loop spans 13 amino acids. CDR3: CASSFLQDGEAFF. CDR3 sequence (DNA): TGTGCCAGCAGCTTCCTACAGGACGGTGAAGCTTTCTTT.

The rearrangement links TRBV25-1 to TRBJ2-3; 8 nucleotides align to TRBD2. The CDR3 covers 16 residues. Trimming cost V 6 bases and J 2 bases; bases outside gene matches: 10. The V gene's germline CDR1 is MGHDK and CDR2 SYGVNS. CDR3 loop: CASSLEASGFTDTQYF. The CDR3 DNA reads TGTGCCAGCAGCTTAGAGGCTAGCGGGTTCACAGATACGCAGTATTTT.

This chain uses TRBV15 with TRBJ2-6; 7 bases are a match to TRBD2. There are 14 residues in the CDR3. Unmatched junction bases numbered 4, after V lost 7 bases and J lost 4 bases. Germline loops: CDR1 LNHNV, CDR2 YYDKDF (reference sequence). The CDR3 sequence: CATTGRVGANVLTF. The CDR3 region has the DNA TGTGCCACCACAGGGAGGGTCGGGGCCAACGTCCTGACTTTC.

The sample holds a few counts of this clonotype. The gene calls are TRBV9 and TRBJ1-6; maybe TRBD1 (5 bases). The CDR3 runs 12 residues. Between the trimmed V and J ends, which lost 7 bases and 12 bases, there was a span of 14 bases. Germline CDR1 and CDR2: SGDLS and YYNGEE. In nucleotides, the CDR3 is TGTGCCAGCTCACCTCGGGGGGGACCCCTCCACTTT. The encoded protein is CASSPRGGPLHF.

This clonotype was seen repeatedly, ten times or more. The chain combines TRBV20-1 with TRBJ2-7, with D uncertain. This CDR3 contains 13 residues. Trimming shortened V by 1 base and J by 4 bases, and 11 bases separated the two germline ends. CDR1 is DFQATT, CDR2 SNEGSKA, per germline (reference sequence). The CDR3 DNA sequence: TGCAGTGCTAGAGGGACGGAAAATTACGAGCAGTACTTC. Translated, it gives CSARGTENYEQYF.

This clonotype was seen at least ten times. The chain has TRBV19 and TRBJ2-6; D is unclear. CDR1 LNHDA and CDR2 SQIVND come from the germline V gene (reference sequence). The CDR3 runs to 14 residues. V lost 7 bases and J 4 bases, leaving 11 bases between the germline ends. CDR3 sequence reads: CASNGETGANVLTF. As DNA, the CDR3 is TGTGCCAGTAATGGGGAAACCGGGGCCAACGTCCTGACTTTC.

Regarding this clonotype: A read error may explain this, as a much larger clone is one base away. This chain links TRBV3-1 with TRBJ1-2; no firm D call. Germline V gene data show CDR1 as LGHDT and CDR2 as YNNKEL (reference sequence). The CDR3 has 13 amino acids. CDR3: CASSQDTGRGHTF. CDR3 bases: TGTGCCAGCAGCCAAGATACGGGTCGTGGCCACACCTTC.

Worth noting for this clonotype: The junction departs from the called germline gene at one end, perhaps through a read error. V usage is TRBV5-5 and J usage is TRBJ2-2; the match to TRBD1 covers 7 bases. The germline V gene encodes CDR1 SGHKS and CDR2 YYEKEE (reference sequence). This CDR3 spans 16 amino acids. CDR3 sequence: CASKTTGTANTGELLF. The CDR3 DNA is TGTGCCAGCAAAACTACCGGGACAGCAAACACCGGGGAGCTGCTTTTT. Full variable domain (outside the CDR3, taken from reference TRBV5-5 and TRBJ2-2): DAGVTQSPTHLIKTRGQQVTLRCSPISGHKSVSWYQQVLGQGPQFIFQYYEKEERGRGNFPDRFSARQFPNYSSELNVNALLLGDSALYLCASKTTGTANTGELLFGEGSRLTVL.

This clonotype was observed at least ten times. The J gene is TRBJ2-5, the V gene TRBV10-3; D is ambiguous. CDR1 and CDR2 from the germline V gene are ENHRY and SYGVKD. Between the trimmed V and J ends, which lost 2 bases and 5 bases, there was a span of 3 bases. This CDR3 is 11 amino acids long. The CDR3, as DNA: TGTGCCATCAGTGAGCGGGAGACCCAGTACTTC. It translates to CAISERETQYF.

There are many counts of this clonotype. The chain employs TRBV7-3 and TRBJ1-1, with D possibly TRBD1 on 5 matching bases. Trimming removed 5 bases from V and 1 base from J, with 8 bases in between. The CDR3 contains 13 residues. CDR1 and CDR2 (germline): SGHTA, FQGTGA. In DNA form, the CDR3 reads TGTGCCAGCAGCCCGGGACGGAACACTGAAGCTTTCTTT. It encodes CASSPGRNTEAFF.

The rearrangement joins TRBV10-2 to TRBJ2-7, with D perhaps TRBD1 (7 bases). The CDR3 extends over 16 amino acids. Per the germline V gene, CDR1 is WSHSY and CDR2 is SAAADI. The V gene lost 6 bases and the J gene lost 4 bases, with 22 bases spanning the gap. The CDR3 here is CASREDRDLQGYEQYF. CDR3 DNA sequence: TGCGCCAGCAGGGAAGACAGGGACTTACAGGGGTACGAGCAGTACTTC.

The J gene is TRBJ2-5, the V gene TRBV12-3 or TRBV12-4; D remains ambiguous. The CDR3 is 13 amino acids. V was shortened by 6 bases and J by 1 base, with 9 bases between the two germline ends. CDR3 sequence reads: CASRFGAQETQYF. The CDR3 DNA is TGTGCCAGCAGGTTCGGAGCCCAAGAGACCCAGTACTTC.

This chain uses TRBV29-1 with TRBJ1-2; D ambiguous. Germline V gene data show CDR1 as SQVTM and CDR2 as ANQGSEA. The ends were cut back, 6 bases at V and 2 bases at J, with 7 bases in the middle. This CDR3 spans 11 amino acids. CDR3 amino acids: CSVRTNYGYTF. In DNA, the CDR3 is TGCAGCGTCCGGACGAACTATGGCTACACCTTC. Drawing the rest from reference TRBV29-1 and TRBJ1-2, the complete variable domain is SAVISQKPSRDICQRGTSLTIQCQVDSQVTMMFWYRQQPGQSLTLIATANQGSEATYESGFVIDKFPISRPNLTFSTLTVSNMSPEDSSIYLCSVRTNYGYTFGSGTRLTVV.

This clonotype was seen a handful of times. A read error may account for a junction end that differs from germline. V is TRBV4-3 and J is TRBJ1-5; D may be TRBD1 (5 bases). Germline CDR1 LGHNA, CDR2 YSLEER. This CDR3 comprises 13 residues. The CDR3 region has the DNA TGCGCCAACAGCCAAGATCAGGGTCAGCCCCAGCATTTT. Translation gives CANSQDQGQPQHF.

In its sample, this clonotype was seen many times. The genes are TRBV7-2 and TRBJ2-2; tentatively, D is TRBD1 or TRBD2 (6 bases each). The V end was cut by 4 bases, the J end by 5 bases, with 17 bases between. This CDR3 is 16 amino acids long. Germline CDR1 and CDR2: SGHTA and FQGNSA. The CDR3 sequence: CASSSRVGGRTGELFF. CDR3 sequence (DNA): TGTGCCAGCAGCTCAAGGGTCGGGGGCAGGACCGGGGAGCTGTTTTTT.

The chain uses TRBV7-9 and TRBJ1-2; unclear D gene. The CDR3 totals 14 residues. The germline CDR1 and CDR2 sequences are SEHNR and FQNEAQ (reference sequence). Deletions cut 2 bases from V and 6 bases from J, with 13 bases between. CDR3 sequence reads: CASSLNVGSHGYTF. DNA for the CDR3: TGTGCCAGCAGCTTAAATGTGGGCAGTCATGGCTACACCTTC.

This clonotype came up many times. This chain joins TRBV19 and TRBJ2-2, with a possible D match to TRBD1 (6 bases). Looked up from germline, CDR1 is LNHDA and CDR2 is SQIVND (reference sequence). V gave up 5 bases and J gave up 4 bases, with 11 bases separating them. CDR3 length equals 14 residues. CDR3 in DNA: TGTGCCAGTAGTGTGGACAGAGCCACCGGGGAGCTGTTTTTT. It translates to CASSVDRATGELFF. Using reference TRBV19 and TRBJ2-2 for the parts outside the CDR3, the full variable domain is DGGITQSPKYLFRKEGQNVTLSCEQNLNHDAMYWYRQDPGQGLRLIYYSQIVNDFQKGDIAEGYSVSREKKESFPLTVTSAQKNPTAFYLCASSVDRATGELFFGEGSRLTVL.